These 20 T cell receptor beta chains were sequenced from one sample in a study of tumor and adjacent non-tumor tissue in lung cancer. The template was RNA from unsorted bulk tissue. TCRbeta libraries were built with three rounds of nested PCR, modified from ARM-PCR. TCRdb recomputed calls from the multiplex PCR reads with MiXCR, one row per CDR3 protein. The sample lists around 200,000 distinct CDR3 sequences; roughly 70% were seen once. Sequencing was carried out using lung tumor tissue. All receptors come from a man in his 60s with non-small cell lung cancer.

V usage is TRBV11-2 and J usage is TRBJ2-2, with D possibly called TRBD1 or TRBD2 (5 bases each). The CDR3 is made up of 14 amino acids. V lost 5 bases and J lost 16, with 23 bases in between. In germline, CDR1 is SGHAT, CDR2 FQNNGV. In DNA form, the CDR3 reads TGTGCCAGCAGCCCCATCCCGGACACCGGGGAACCGTTTTTT. The encoded protein is CASSPIPDTGEPFF.

The CDR3 spells CASSYSGQGSVGYTF. In nucleotides, the CDR3 is TGTGCCAGCAGTTACTCGGGACAGGGATCTGTCGGCTACACCTTC. The chain links TRBV6-5 to TRBJ1-2, with 9 nucleotides matching TRBD1. V shed 0 bases and J 8 bases; nucleotides not matched to a gene: 7. The germline gives CDR1 MNHEY, CDR2 SVGAGI. CDR3 length: 15 residues.

Concerning this clonotype itself: Sequence at one end of the junction differs from germline and may be a read error. DNA of the CDR3: TGCAGCAGCACGGCGGGAGAGACCCAGTGCTTC. Translating it yields CSSTAGETQCF. V and J are TRBV29-1 and TRBJ2-5; TRBD2 aligns across 7 bases. There are 11 residues in the CDR3. Per the germline V gene, CDR1 is SQVTM and CDR2 is ANQGSEA.

This clonotype was seen repeatedly, ten times or more. The V gene is TRBV28, the J gene TRBJ2-5, with TRBD2 identical over 8 bases. There are 14 residues in the CDR3. J gave up 1 base and V 7 bases, and 5 bases lay outside the gene matches. Germline CDR1 and CDR2: MDHEN and SYDVKM. CDR3 coding DNA: TGTGCCAGCAAGGCGGGGGGACTCCAAGAGACCCAGTACTTC. The encoded protein is CASKAGGLQETQYF.

To note about this clonotype: Germline is not matched at one junction end, which may reflect a read error. For the CDR3, the DNA is TGTGCCAGCAGTTTGGCCGGGGGCGCCAAAAACATTCAGTGCTTC. It yields the protein CASSLAGGAKNIQCF. The chain is built from TRBV28 and TRBJ2-4; D is perhaps TRBD1 or TRBD2 (6 bases each). Germline CDR1 MDHEN, CDR2 SYDVKM. CDR3 length: 15 residues.

Note on this clonotype: With a much larger clone just one base away, this may be a read error. The chain is built from TRBV6-5 and TRBJ2-7; 7 nucleotides match TRBD2. Looked up from germline, CDR1 is MNHEY and CDR2 is SVGAGI. There are 15 residues in the CDR3. The CDR3 bases are TGTGCCATCAGTTACTCGTTCGGGAGGAAAGACGAGCAGTACTTC. Protein sequence: CAISYSFGRKDEQYF.

The chain is built from TRBV5-5 and TRBJ1-1, with 7 bases identical to TRBD1. Germline lookup yields CDR1 SGHKS and CDR2 YYEKEE (reference sequence). J gave up 5 bases and V 5 bases, and 9 bases lay outside the gene matches. The CDR3 extends over 14 amino acids. DNA of the CDR3: TGTGCCAGCAGTCCCACAGGGGTAGATACTGAAGCTTTCTTT. Protein: CASSPTGVDTEAFF. The full variable domain, in which reference TRBV5-5 and TRBJ1-1 provide the parts outside the CDR3, is DAGVTQSPTHLIKTRGQQVTLRCSPISGHKSVSWYQQVLGQGPQFIFQYYEKEERGRGNFPDRFSARQFPNYSSELNVNALLLGDSALYLCASSPTGVDTEAFFGQGTRLTVV.

This clonotype has ten or more counts. Here the CDR3 DNA reads TGTGCCAGCAGGGGCAAGGCCCTCGGAAACACTGAAGCTTTCTTT. Protein: CASRGKALGNTEAFF. This sequence joins TRBV6-2 or TRBV6-3 and TRBJ1-1; D is unresolved. From germline, CDR1 is MNHEY and CDR2 SVGEGT. The CDR3 length is 15 residues. The V gene lost 6 bases and the J gene lost 2 bases, with 16 bases spanning the gap.

V usage is TRBV11-2 and J usage is TRBJ2-1; perhaps D is TRBD1 or TRBD2 (5 bases each). Trimming removed 4 bases at V and 5 bases at J, with 15 bases between. Per the germline V gene, CDR1 is SGHAT and CDR2 is FQNNGV. There are 15 residues in the CDR3. CDR3 sequence (DNA): TGTGCCAGCAGCTCGGGTAGAGGGGTTCACAATGAGCAGTTCTTC. Protein: CASSSGRGVHNEQFF.

For this clonotype: Germline and junction disagree at one end, which may indicate a read error. The chain carries TRBV14 and TRBJ2-7; perhaps TRBD1 as D (5 bases). The CDR3 extends over 14 amino acids. The germline gives CDR1 SGHDN, CDR2 FVKESK. The CDR3 nucleotides are TGTGCCTGCAGCCAGATGGGGCCGATGCGCGAGCAGTACTTC. This encodes CACSQMGPMREQYF.

A note on this clonotype: The germline gene is not matched at one end of the junction; a read error may be the cause. The chain has TRBV6-2 or TRBV6-3 and TRBJ2-1, with D tentatively TRBD2 (5 bases). Per the germline V gene, CDR1 is MNHEY and CDR2 is SVGEGT. This CDR3 has 15 amino acids. The chain's CDR3 is CASSLHRPGYNELFF. CDR3 nucleotides: TGTGCCAGCAGTCTTCATCGCCCGGGATATAATGAGCTGTTCTTC.

A few counts support this clonotype. A single base separates this from a much larger clone, so it may be a read error. The rearrangement joins TRBV11-2 to TRBJ1-1; tentative D call: TRBD1 (6 bases). CDR1 and CDR2 (germline): SGHAT, FQNNGV. The CDR3 has 13 amino acids. Trimming took 5 bases from V and 7 from J, leaving 14 bases between them. The CDR3, as DNA: TGTGCCAGCAGCCTCACAGGGTACATTGAAGCTTTCTTT. Protein sequence: CASSLTGYIEAFF.

Concerning this clonotype itself: Because it lacks the conserved phenylalanine or tryptophan at the end, this CDR3 is likely a read error. The V gene is TRBV4-1, the J gene TRBJ2-7; TRBD1 matches at 9 bases. The V and J ends lost 4 bases and 7 bases, in that order; junction bases with no gene match: 20. The germline V gene encodes CDR1 MGHRA and CDR2 YSYEKL. This CDR3 spans 18 amino acids. CDR3 protein: CASSLERTGTGSGYEQYS. As DNA, the CDR3 is TGCGCCAGCAGCCTAGAACGTACCGGGACAGGGTCTGGGTATGAGCAGTACTCC.

Turning to this clonotype: One junction end does not reproduce the germline sequence, and a read error may be involved. The genes are TRBV12-3 or TRBV12-4 and TRBJ2-5; D is uncertain. CDR3 size: 13 residues. CDR3 sequence reads: CASGLSEKETQYF. DNA of the CDR3: TGTGCCAGCGGTTTAAGTGAGAAGGAGACCCAGTACTTC.

About this clonotype: Germline is not matched at one junction end, which may reflect a read error. The V call is TRBV20-1, the J call TRBJ1-5; TRBD1 matches 7 bases. From germline, CDR1 is DFQATT and CDR2 SNEGSKA (reference sequence). The CDR3 totals 15 residues. CDR3 protein: CSARDRDSPNQLQHF. The CDR3 DNA is TGCAGTGCTAGGGACCGGGACAGCCCCAATCAGCTCCAGCATTTT.

With respect to this clonotype: This may arise from a read error, as a much more abundant clone is one base away. The chain uses TRBV20-1 and TRBJ1-6; TRBD1 matches at 10 bases. This CDR3 region has 15 residues. The V gene's germline CDR1 is DFQATT and CDR2 SNEGSKA (reference sequence). CDR3 sequence: CSVRDFGTGASPLHF. The CDR3 bases are TGCAGTGTTAGAGATTTCGGGACAGGGGCTTCACCCCTCCACTTT.

Turning to this clonotype: A much larger clone lies one base from this, so it may be a read error. CDR3 coding DNA: TGTGCCAGCAGTTCCGGACTGGGTGGGCAGTTCTTC. This sequence encodes CASSSGLGGQFF. The chain has TRBV6-5 and TRBJ2-1; TRBD2 might be the D (5 bases). Germline V gives CDR1 MNHEY, CDR2 SVGAGI. The V end was cut by 4 bases, the J end by 12 bases, with 13 bases between. This CDR3 is 12 amino acids long.

This chain uses TRBV5-6 with TRBJ2-5, with no clear D. Germline CDR1 SGHDT, CDR2 YYEEEE. The CDR3 runs to 13 residues. Trimming removed 10 bases from V and 2 bases from J, with 15 bases in between. The CDR3 loop reads CACIFSPQETQYF. In DNA form, the CDR3 reads TGTGCCTGCATCTTTTCCCCTCAAGAGACCCAGTACTTC.

This clonotype was picked up a small number of times. Because the CDR3 is missing its conserved closing phenylalanine or tryptophan, this is likely a read error. This chain joins TRBV12-3 or TRBV12-4 and TRBJ1-5; TRBD1 matches at 7 bases. With 3 bases clipped from V and 6 bases from J, the junction kept 2 bases outside the gene matches. The CDR3 runs 13 residues. The CDR3 region is CASSFSGGQPQHV. CDR3 coding DNA: TGTGCCAGCAGTTTTTCAGGGGGTCAGCCCCAGCATGTT.

This clonotype has just a few counts. A much bigger clone sits one base away, suggesting this may be a read error. The chain uses TRBV11-2 and TRBJ1-2; no clear D. The CDR3 loop spans 12 amino acids. CDR1 is SGHAT and CDR2 is FQNNGV in the germline V gene. Trimming left V 8 bases short and J 5 bases short, with 12 bases between. CDR3 in amino acids: CASGPTTYGYTF. For the CDR3, the DNA is TGTGCCAGCGGCCCAACTACATATGGCTACACCTTC. Complete variable domain (other parts from reference TRBV11-2 and TRBJ1-2): EAGVAQSPRYKIIEKRQSVAFWCNPISGHATLYWYQQILGQGPKLLIQFQNNGVVDDSQLPKDRFSAERLKGVDSTLKIQPAKLEDSAVYLCASGPTTYGYTFGSGTRLTVV.